The 7 T cell receptor beta chains below were found in one sample sequenced in a study of blood T cell repertoires in COVID-19. TCRdb's table, derived via immunoSEQ multiplex PCR, lists solely in-frame clones and lacks some. The sample holds around 140,000 clones, 80% to 85% seen once. The sample consisted of peripheral blood. Receptors originate from a human donor in a cohort sampled during active COVID-19.

The chain combines TRBV5-1 with TRBJ2-2; TRBD1 matches at 10 bases. Trimming took 4 bases from V and 2 from J; bases not matched to a gene: 5. The CDR3 sequence is 16 residues long. Looked up from germline, CDR1 is SGHRS and CDR2 is YFSETQ. CDR3 DNA sequence: TGCGCCAGCAGCCCCGGGACAGGGGTAAACACCGGGGAGCTGTTTTTT. This gives the protein CASSPGTGVNTGELFF.

The rearrangement joins TRBV9 to TRBJ1-1; 10 bases match TRBD1. V shed 4 bases, J shed 4 bases, and the junction held 4 bases outside the gene matches. Per germline, CDR1 SGDLS and CDR2 YYNGEE. The CDR3 runs to 14 residues. CDR3 residues: CASSRGTGATEAFF. The CDR3 bases are TGTGCCAGCAGCCGCGGGACAGGGGCCACTGAAGCTTTCTTT.

The table lists this clone with a count of one. The chain employs TRBV7-2 and TRBJ2-7; tentatively, D is TRBD2 (5 bases). CDR3 size: 16 residues. V was trimmed by 2 bases and J by 3 bases, leaving 17 bases between them. Per the germline V gene, CDR1 is SGHTA and CDR2 is FQGNSA. The CDR3 spells CASSLPTTPLNYEQYF. CDR3 coding DNA: TGTGCCAGCAGCTTACCGACTACGCCACTAAACTACGAGCAGTACTTC.

The chain couples TRBV6-2 or TRBV6-3 to TRBJ1-6; TRBD1 is a possible D gene (6 bases). The CDR3 extends over 16 amino acids. The germline CDR1 and CDR2 sequences are MNHEY and SVGEGT. V lost 4 bases and J lost 3, with 13 bases in between. The CDR3 loop reads CASSSSQGSYNSPLHF. In nucleotides, the CDR3 is TGTGCCAGCAGTTCCTCGCAGGGGAGCTATAATTCACCCCTCCACTTT.

Only a few counts were recorded for this clone. For the CDR3, the DNA is TGTGCCAGCAGCCTCGGACTAGCGGGAGTTGGCACAGATACGCAGTATTTT. It is translated as CASSLGLAGVGTDTQYF. The chain combines TRBV16 with TRBJ2-3; 13 bases are a match to TRBD2. The CDR3 extends over 17 amino acids. Looked up from germline, CDR1 is KGHSY and CDR2 is FQNENV. V was clipped by 4 bases and J by 1 base; unmatched bases: 5. Combining the CDR3 with reference TRBV16 and TRBJ2-3 gives the whole variable domain GEEVAQTPKHLVRGEGQKAKLYCAPIKGHSYVFWYQQVLKNEFKFLISFQNENVFDETGMPKERFSAKCLPNSPCSLEIQATKLEDSAVYFCASSLGLAGVGTDTQYFGPGTRLTVL.

The chain links TRBV20-1 to TRBJ2-3; 9 positions agree with TRBD1. CDR3 length: 17 amino acids. Looked up from germline, CDR1 is DFQATT and CDR2 is SNEGSKA (reference sequence). With 3 bases clipped from V and 4 bases from J, the junction kept 14 bases outside the gene matches. The chain's CDR3 is CSASGTGSSLPADTQYF. Here the CDR3 DNA reads TGCAGTGCTAGTGGGACAGGGTCGAGCTTGCCGGCAGATACGCAGTATTTT.

The rearrangement uses TRBV19 and TRBJ2-1; 9 nucleotides line up with TRBD2. V shed 5 bases, J shed 3 bases, and the junction held 11 bases outside the gene matches. This CDR3 is 17 amino acids long. Germline lookup yields CDR1 LNHDA and CDR2 SQIVND (reference sequence). Here the CDR3 DNA reads TGTGCCAGTAGTGTGGATGGGCGGGAGGGGTTCTACAATGAGCAGTTCTTC. Protein: CASSVDGREGFYNEQFF. The full variable domain, its missing parts supplied by reference TRBV19 and TRBJ2-1, is DGGITQSPKYLFRKEGQNVTLSCEQNLNHDAMYWYRQDPGQGLRLIYYSQIVNDFQKGDIAEGYSVSREKKESFPLTVTSAQKNPTAFYLCASSVDGREGFYNEQFFGPGTRLTVL.